This T cell receptor beta chain was found in a study of T cells after yellow fever vaccination. This clonotype has just one count. V was cut by 3 bases and J by 4 bases, with 13 bases left in between. This CDR3 has 16 amino acids. CDR1 SGHVS and CDR2 FNYEAQ come from the germline V gene. TCRdb passed the 5' RACE reads through MiXCR, listing each CDR3 protein once. The table has approximately 160,000 distinct CDR3 sequences, around 9.7% seen once. The starting material was CD8+ T cells sorted from PBMCs, obtained 45 days after the yellow fever booster vaccination. This chain connects TRBV7-6 to TRBJ2-6, with D hard to call. The sequence was collected from a man aged 18 to 29 who received the YFV17D yellow fever vaccine. The CDR3 sequence: CASSFPLTAGANVLTF. The CDR3 coding sequence is TGTGCCAGCAGCTTTCCTCTCACCGCCGGGGCCAACGTCCTGACTTTC.